Shown below are 18 T cell receptor beta chains from a single sample sequenced in a study of cytomegalovirus exposure and HLA in healthy donors. In the PCR, 60 Vbeta and 13 Jbeta primers were used. Using immunoSEQ multiplex PCR, the repertoire was profiled, and TCRdb retains in-frame clones only, with some absent. The sample holds under 200,000 clones; over 75% are singletons and the top ten take 1%. Material for sequencing was PBMCs. The source is a woman in her fifties or sixties in good health and CMV-seropositive.

The sample holds a few counts of this clone. V gene TRBV28 combines with J gene TRBJ1-3; D remains ambiguous. This CDR3 is 15 amino acids long. Trimming cost V 7 bases and J 2 bases, with 15 bases left between them. CDR1 and CDR2 (germline): MDHEN, SYDVKM. As DNA, the CDR3 is TGTGCCAGCAACACGAGGAGTAGAGCTGGAAACACCATATATTTT. Translated, it gives CASNTRSRAGNTIYF.

The chain combines TRBV18 with TRBJ2-2, with a tentative D call TRBD2 (6 bases). With 1 base removed from V and 5 bases from J, the gap between germline ends came to 11 bases. This CDR3 comprises 15 residues. CDR1 is KGHSH and CDR2 is LQKENI in the germline V gene. In DNA form, the CDR3 reads TGTGCCAGCTCACCACAGGAAGGAGGGACCGGGGAGCTGTTTTTT. The encoded protein is CASSPQEGGTGELFF.

This clone came up a few times. The V and J genes are TRBV19 and TRBJ2-3; no clear D. The V gene lost 5 bases and the J gene lost 2 bases, with 8 bases spanning the gap. Looked up from germline, CDR1 is LNHDA and CDR2 is SQIVND (reference sequence). The CDR3 runs to 13 residues. The CDR3 coding sequence is TGTGCCAGTAGTCTTGAGCACACAGATACGCAGTATTTT. Protein: CASSLEHTDTQYF.

This chain connects TRBV5-5 to TRBJ1-1; D may be TRBD1 (6 bases). V lost 0 bases, J lost 5 bases, and 17 bases lay in between. The CDR3 spans 16 residues. Germline assignment: CDR1 SGHKS and CDR2 YYEKEE (reference sequence). CDR3 nucleotide sequence: TGTGCCAGCAGCTTGGCCCAGGGGACAAGGGGGACTGAAGCTTTCTTT. It codes for CASSLAQGTRGTEAFF.

This chain connects TRBV7-2 to TRBJ2-7; TRBD1 might be the D (6 bases). V was cut by 11 bases and J by 4 bases, with 18 bases left in between. This CDR3 has 13 amino acids. The germline V gene has CDR1 SGHTA and CDR2 FQGNSA. The CDR3 loop is CACKRQVGYEQYF. DNA for the CDR3: TGTGCCTGCAAGAGACAGGTAGGGTACGAGCAGTACTTC.

Only one count was recorded for this clone. The chain links TRBV27 to TRBJ1-2; D not certain. Germline CDR1 reads MNHEY; CDR2 reads SMNVEV (reference sequence). The CDR3 covers 14 residues. With 6 bases removed from V and 2 bases from J, the gap between germline ends came to 13 bases. CDR3 sequence reads: CASSHGPGNYGYTF. CDR3 nucleotides: TGTGCCAGCAGCCACGGCCCGGGGAACTATGGCTACACCTTC.

Of note for this clone: Its ends do not fully match the called genes, so a read error is possible. This chain connects TRBV7-9 to TRBJ1-2; no clear D. The germline gives CDR1 SEHNR, CDR2 FQNEAQ (reference sequence). The CDR3 sequence is 9 residues long. The CDR3 loop reads CSSSLPHTF. CDR3 nucleotides: TGTTCCAGCAGCCTCCCCCACACCTTC.

The V gene is TRBV5-1, the J gene TRBJ1-6; D unclear. CDR1 and CDR2 from the germline V gene are SGHRS and YFSETQ. The CDR3 totals 13 residues. Between the trimmed V and J ends, which lost 3 bases and 6 bases, there was a span of 7 bases. In nucleotides, the CDR3 is TGCGCCAGCAGCTATACAGCTAATTCACCCCTCCACTTT. It yields the protein CASSYTANSPLHF.

The chain uses TRBV7-8 and TRBJ1-3; D gene ambiguous. The CDR3 spans 12 residues. Trimming removed 4 bases from V and 7 bases from J, with 8 bases in between. The germline gives CDR1 SGHVS, CDR2 FQNEAQ. The CDR3 DNA sequence: TGTGCCAGCAGCTATTCTTCGAACACCATATATTTT. Translated: CASSYSSNTIYF.

This clone was seen a few times. The chain joins TRBV13 to TRBJ1-2; unclear D gene. The germline V gene has CDR1 PRHDT and CDR2 FYEKMQ (reference sequence). CDR3 length: 13 residues. Trimming stripped 2 bases from V and 2 bases from J, with 6 bases between. The CDR3 is CASSLTANYGYTF. In DNA, the CDR3 is TGTGCCAGCAGCTTAACAGCCAACTATGGCTACACCTTC.

This chain links TRBV7-2 with TRBJ1-5, with D unclear. Germline V CDR1 and CDR2: SGHTA, FQGNSA. Trimming removed 5 bases from V and 0 bases from J, with 11 bases in between. The CDR3 spans 15 residues. DNA for the CDR3: TGTGCCAGCAGCCTAACAGTAAATAGCAATCAGCCCCAGCATTTT. Residues: CASSLTVNSNQPQHF. The entire variable domain, with the rest obtained from reference TRBV7-2 and TRBJ1-5, is as follows: GAGVSQSPSNKVTEKGKDVELRCDPISGHTALYWYRQSLGQGLEFLIYFQGNSAPDKSGLPSDRFSAERTGGSVSTLTIQRTQQEDSAVYLCASSLTVNSNQPQHFGDGTRLSIL.

This chain connects TRBV7-3 to TRBJ2-3; tentative D call: TRBD1 (7 bases). CDR1 is SGHTA, CDR2 FQGTGA, per germline. The CDR3 is 15 amino acids. V shed 5 bases and J shed 3 bases, with 15 bases lying between them. The CDR3 DNA is TGTGCCAGCAGCCCGGACAGGAGGGGGACAGATACGCAGTATTTT. It specifies CASSPDRRGTDTQYF.

The chain joins TRBV7-2 to TRBJ2-2; the match to TRBD2 covers 7 bases. Per the germline V gene, CDR1 is SGHTA and CDR2 is FQGNSA. J was trimmed by 6 bases and V by 3 bases; bases with no gene match: 4. This CDR3 region has 14 residues. The CDR3 sequence: CASSFGGTPGELFF. The CDR3 DNA reads as TGTGCCAGCAGCTTCGGGGGGACGCCCGGGGAGCTGTTTTTT.

This clone appeared a single time. V and J are TRBV6-1 and TRBJ2-6, with D unclear. V lost 10 bases, J lost 6 bases, and 7 bases lay in between. Germline-derived CDR1 and CDR2 are MNHNS and SASEGT. This CDR3 region has 11 residues. CDR3 sequence: CAILTANVLTF. CDR3 bases: TGTGCCATCCTAACGGCCAACGTCCTGACTTTC.

This chain joins TRBV5-4 and TRBJ2-7; 8 bases are a match to TRBD2. Germline lookup yields CDR1 SGHNT and CDR2 YYREEE (reference sequence). This CDR3 is built from 16 residues. After removal of 1 base from V and 1 base from J, the junction contained 7 bases not matched to a gene. CDR3 protein: CASSLSRGGPSYEQYF. The CDR3 DNA follows: TGTGCCAGCAGCTTGTCTCGGGGGGGGCCGTCCTACGAGCAGTACTTC. Together with reference TRBV5-4 and TRBJ2-7, the CDR3 gives the full variable domain: ETGVTQSPTHLIKTRGQQVTLRCSSQSGHNTVSWYQQALGQGPQFIFQYYREEENGRGNFPPRFSGLQFPNYSSELNVNALELDDSALYLCASSLSRGGPSYEQYFGPGTRLTVT.

J is TRBJ1-5 and V is TRBV27, with TRBD1 matching over 7 bases. There are 15 residues in the CDR3. Germline CDR1 is MNHEY and CDR2 is SMNVEV (reference sequence). The ends lost 5 bases at V and 7 bases at J; junction bases unmatched: 11. CDR3 sequence: CASSRAGGSGQPQHF. CDR3 bases: TGTGCCAGCAGTCGAGCAGGGGGTTCGGGACAGCCCCAGCATTTT.

V gene TRBV4-3 combines with J gene TRBJ1-4; D is possibly TRBD1 (6 bases). Germline CDR1 LGHNA, CDR2 YSLEER. The CDR3 totals 14 residues. V was pared by 0 bases and J by 9 bases, with 11 bases between. This CDR3 is CASSQDGWGQKLFF. DNA of the CDR3: TGCGCCAGCAGCCAAGACGGTTGGGGGCAAAAACTGTTTTTT.

The chain links TRBV7-2 to TRBJ2-3, with unresolved D. Looked up from germline, CDR1 is SGHTA and CDR2 is FQGNSA. CDR3 length: 12 amino acids. V was shortened by 3 bases and J by 4 bases, with 5 bases between the two germline ends. This CDR3 reads CASSFVSDTQYF. CDR3 DNA: TGTGCCAGCAGCTTTGTCTCAGATACGCAGTATTTT.